This record covers a single T cell receptor beta chain. This clone's antigen is unknown. Base-call qualities are not available, and no considerably larger clone is one nucleotide away. Its CDR3 holds 13 amino acids, cysteine through phenylalanine. Just the 39-base CDR3 DNA is kept, in frame starting at base 1. At the junction V is shortened by 4 bases and J by 3 bases, with 9 bases in between. Per the germline V gene, KGHSH is the CDR1 and LQKENI is the CDR2. This entry comes from a study of glioma-infiltrating T cells after dendritic cell vaccination listed by TCRdb under 2016. General notes on the study: A cohort of about 15 glioblastoma patients from Phase I and II dendritic cell vaccination trials was included, of whom 9 were newly diagnosed and 6 had recurrent disease. In glioblastoma patients vaccinated with dendritic cells, deep sequencing of TCR beta CDR3 regions served to measure tumor-infiltrating lymphocyte content and to compare repertoires between tumor and blood. TCR sequencing metrics, including TIL content and tumor-blood repertoire overlap, were correlated with survival after dendritic cell vaccination. Each patient got three intradermal injections of the dendritic cell vaccine, spaced at biweekly intervals, in the arm below the axilla. Between the early 2000s and the early 2010s, the patients were given dendritic cell vaccination pulsed with autologous tumor lysate. The vaccine was prepared from monocyte-derived dendritic cells that were cultured for seven days with IL-4 and GM-CSF and then pulsed overnight with autologous tumor lysate. Here is what the overall study found, with its caveats: TCR clonality showed no direct relationship with survival, which suggests that a diverse polyclonal response may matter. The three-group TCR overlap response model was described as speculative and requiring prospective validation. The cohort was small and heterogeneous, few patients had complete blood and tumor sets, and even fewer had initial-recurrent tumor pairs. Higher estimated pretreatment TIL content predicted longer time to progression and overall survival after dendritic cell vaccination.

TCRB CDR3 regions were amplified from about 2 ug genomic DNA, or all available DNA if less, using the immunoSEQ assay. The multiplex PCR relied on 60 forward primers for TCR V beta segments and 13 reverse primers for J beta segments. To estimate reads per starting template, synthetic control templates were spiked into each sample at limiting dilution. The Illumina HiSeq System generated sequencing reads of 87 bp. The study's processing was this. PCR and sequencing errors were removed by a nearest neighbor algorithm that merged closely related sequences. TCR overlap was defined as the percentage of unique tumor TCR beta sequences that were also found in the peripheral blood of the same patient. TCRdb holds this immuneACCESS table with in-frame rearrangements only. Some clones are missing; in checked studies, unresolved V genes explain under half, and the rest has no known cause. The V and J calls and clone size were taken over from that table, and D and trimming were inferred from the DNA. In all, the sample holds about 82,000 clones, and 75% to 90% of those were seen once. The top ten hold roughly 6.8% of the sample.

What the time point label conveys for this sample: after dendritic cell vaccination, including at tumor progression/relapse. To be selected, patients needed enough residual fresh-frozen tumor tissue and more than two years of available survival data. Molecular status otherwise varied across the glioblastoma patients, but none of them carried an isocitrate dehydrogenase mutation. PBMC were collected before vaccination, two weeks after the third vaccination, and at tumor progression if progression occurred. The Qiagen DNeasy Blood extraction Kit was used for extraction of genomic DNA. This chain joins TRBV18 to TRBJ1-2; TRBD1 is possibly the D segment (6 matching bases). The source was blood, collected after dendritic cell vaccination. The TCR comes from a human donor with glioblastoma. The DNA reads TGTGCCAGCTCACTCCCAGGGGACTATGGCTACACCTTC. It translates as CASSLPGDYGYTF.